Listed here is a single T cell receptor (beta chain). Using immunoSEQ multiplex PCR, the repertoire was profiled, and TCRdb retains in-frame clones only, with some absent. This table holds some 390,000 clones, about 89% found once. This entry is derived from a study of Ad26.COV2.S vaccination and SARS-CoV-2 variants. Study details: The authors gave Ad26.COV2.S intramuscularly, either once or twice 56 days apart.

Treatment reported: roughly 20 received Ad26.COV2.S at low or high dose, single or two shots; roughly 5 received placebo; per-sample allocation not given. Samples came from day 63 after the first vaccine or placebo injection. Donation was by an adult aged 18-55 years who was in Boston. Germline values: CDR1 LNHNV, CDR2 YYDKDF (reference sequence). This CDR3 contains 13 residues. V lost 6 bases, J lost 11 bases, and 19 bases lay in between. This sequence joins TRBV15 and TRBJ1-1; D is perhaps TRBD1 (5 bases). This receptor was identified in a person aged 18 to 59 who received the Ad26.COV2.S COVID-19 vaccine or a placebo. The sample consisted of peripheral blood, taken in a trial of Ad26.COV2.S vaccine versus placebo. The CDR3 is CATRAGKGVEAFF. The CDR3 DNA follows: TGTGCCACCAGGGCAGGGAAAGGGGTAGAGGCTTTCTTT.